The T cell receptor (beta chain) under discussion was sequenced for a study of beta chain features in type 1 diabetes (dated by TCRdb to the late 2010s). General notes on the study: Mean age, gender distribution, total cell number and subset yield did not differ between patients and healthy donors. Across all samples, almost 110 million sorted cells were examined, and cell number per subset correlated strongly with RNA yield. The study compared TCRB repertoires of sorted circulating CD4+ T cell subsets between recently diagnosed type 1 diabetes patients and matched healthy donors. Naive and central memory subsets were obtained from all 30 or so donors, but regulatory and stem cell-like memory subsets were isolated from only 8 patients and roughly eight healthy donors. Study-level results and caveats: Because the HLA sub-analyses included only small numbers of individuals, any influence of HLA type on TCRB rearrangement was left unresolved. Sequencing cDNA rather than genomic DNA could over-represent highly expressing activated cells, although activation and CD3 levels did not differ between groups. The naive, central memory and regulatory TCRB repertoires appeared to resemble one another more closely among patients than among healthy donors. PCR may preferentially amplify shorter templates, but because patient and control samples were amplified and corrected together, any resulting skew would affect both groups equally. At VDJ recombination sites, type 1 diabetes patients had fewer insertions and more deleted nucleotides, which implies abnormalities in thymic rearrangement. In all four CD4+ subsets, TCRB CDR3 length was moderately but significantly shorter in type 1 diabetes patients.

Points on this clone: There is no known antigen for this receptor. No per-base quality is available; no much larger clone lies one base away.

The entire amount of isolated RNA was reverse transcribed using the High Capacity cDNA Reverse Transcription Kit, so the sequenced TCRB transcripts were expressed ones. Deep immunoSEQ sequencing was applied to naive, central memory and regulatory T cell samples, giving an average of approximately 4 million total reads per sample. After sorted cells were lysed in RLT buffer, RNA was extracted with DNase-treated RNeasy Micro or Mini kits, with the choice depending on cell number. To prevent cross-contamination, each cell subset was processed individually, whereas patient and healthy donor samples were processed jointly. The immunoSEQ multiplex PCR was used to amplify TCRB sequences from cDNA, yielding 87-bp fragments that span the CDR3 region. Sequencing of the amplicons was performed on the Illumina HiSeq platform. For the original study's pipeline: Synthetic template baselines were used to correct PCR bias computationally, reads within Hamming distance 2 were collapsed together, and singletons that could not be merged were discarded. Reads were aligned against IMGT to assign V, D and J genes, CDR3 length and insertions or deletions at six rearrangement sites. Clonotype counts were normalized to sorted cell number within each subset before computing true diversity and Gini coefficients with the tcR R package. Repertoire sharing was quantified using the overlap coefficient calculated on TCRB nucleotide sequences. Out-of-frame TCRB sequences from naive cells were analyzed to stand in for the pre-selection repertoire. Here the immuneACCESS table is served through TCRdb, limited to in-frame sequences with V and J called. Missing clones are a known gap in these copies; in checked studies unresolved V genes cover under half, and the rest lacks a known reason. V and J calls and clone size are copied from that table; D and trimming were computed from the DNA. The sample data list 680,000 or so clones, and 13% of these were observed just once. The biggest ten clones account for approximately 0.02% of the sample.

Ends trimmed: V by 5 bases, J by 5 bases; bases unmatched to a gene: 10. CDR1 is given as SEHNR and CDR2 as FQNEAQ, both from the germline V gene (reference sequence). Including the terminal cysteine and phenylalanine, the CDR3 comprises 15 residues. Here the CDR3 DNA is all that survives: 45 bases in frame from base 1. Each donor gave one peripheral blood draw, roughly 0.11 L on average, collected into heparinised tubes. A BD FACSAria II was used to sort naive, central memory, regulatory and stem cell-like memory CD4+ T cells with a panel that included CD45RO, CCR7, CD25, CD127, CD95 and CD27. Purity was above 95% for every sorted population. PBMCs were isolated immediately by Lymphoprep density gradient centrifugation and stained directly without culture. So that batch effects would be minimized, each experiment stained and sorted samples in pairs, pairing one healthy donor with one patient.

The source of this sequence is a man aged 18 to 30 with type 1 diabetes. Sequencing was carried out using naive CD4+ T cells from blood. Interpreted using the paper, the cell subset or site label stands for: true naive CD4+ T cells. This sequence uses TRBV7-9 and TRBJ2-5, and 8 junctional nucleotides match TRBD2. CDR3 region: CASSPPAGGLETQYF. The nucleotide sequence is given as TGTGCCAGCAGCCCCCCGGCGGGGGGCCTGGAGACCCAGTACTTC.